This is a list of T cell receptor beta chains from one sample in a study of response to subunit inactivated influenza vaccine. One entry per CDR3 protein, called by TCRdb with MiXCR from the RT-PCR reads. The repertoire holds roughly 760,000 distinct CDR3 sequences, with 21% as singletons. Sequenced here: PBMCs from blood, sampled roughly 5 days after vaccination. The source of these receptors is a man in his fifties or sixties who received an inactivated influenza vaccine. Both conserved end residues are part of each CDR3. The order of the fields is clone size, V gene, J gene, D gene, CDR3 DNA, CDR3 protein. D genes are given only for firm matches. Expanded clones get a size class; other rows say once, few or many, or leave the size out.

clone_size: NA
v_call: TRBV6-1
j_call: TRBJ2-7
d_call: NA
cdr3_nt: TGTGCCAGCAGTGAAGGTGGCGCAGCCTACGAGCAGTACTTC
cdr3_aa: CASSEGGAAYEQYF

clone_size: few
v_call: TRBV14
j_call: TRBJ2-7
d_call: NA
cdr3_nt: TGTGCCAGCAGCCCCCCCGGTGGGAGCGGATACTACGAGCAGTACTTC
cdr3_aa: CASSPPGGSGYYEQYF

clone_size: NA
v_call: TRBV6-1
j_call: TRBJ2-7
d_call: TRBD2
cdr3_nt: TGTGCCAGCAGTCCTCTAGCGGGGAGATCCTACGAGCAGTACTTC
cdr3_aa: CASSPLAGRSYEQYF

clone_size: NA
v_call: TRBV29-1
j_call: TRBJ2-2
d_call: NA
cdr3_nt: TGCAGCGTTGAGTCACATAACACCGGGGAGCTGTTTTTT
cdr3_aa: CSVESHNTGELFF

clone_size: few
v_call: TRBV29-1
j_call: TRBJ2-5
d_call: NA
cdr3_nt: TGCAGCGTTCAGGCGCCGTTACAAGAGACCCAGTACTTC
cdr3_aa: CSVQAPLQETQYF

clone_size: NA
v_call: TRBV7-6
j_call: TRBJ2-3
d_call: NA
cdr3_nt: TGTGCCAGCAGCTTAGAGCCAGCAGATACGCAGTATTTT
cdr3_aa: CASSLEPADTQYF

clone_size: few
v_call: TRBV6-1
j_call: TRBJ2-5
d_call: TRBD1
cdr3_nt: TGTGCCAGCAGTACGGACAGGGCCCAAGAGACCCAGTACTTC
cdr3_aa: CASSTDRAQETQYF

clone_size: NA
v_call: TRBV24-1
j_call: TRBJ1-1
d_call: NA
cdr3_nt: TGTGCCACCAGTGATCGGACAAGAAGGGCTTTCTTT
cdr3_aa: CATSDRTRRAFF

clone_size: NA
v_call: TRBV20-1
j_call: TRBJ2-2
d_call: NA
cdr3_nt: TGCAGTGTGATGGGAGAGGGCACCGGGGAGCTGTTTTTT
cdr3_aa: CSVMGEGTGELFF

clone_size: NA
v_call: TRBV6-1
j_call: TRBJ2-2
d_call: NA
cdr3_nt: TGTGCCAGCAGTGAGTCGGCAGGGAACGGGGAGCTGTTTTTT
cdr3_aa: CASSESAGNGELFF

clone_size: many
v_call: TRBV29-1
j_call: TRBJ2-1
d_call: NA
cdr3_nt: TGCAGCGGATCCACAGGGCGTGCCTACAATGAGCAGTTCTTC
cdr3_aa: CSGSTGRAYNEQFF

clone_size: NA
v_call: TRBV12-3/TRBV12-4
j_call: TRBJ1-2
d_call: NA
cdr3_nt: TGTGCCAGCAGTTTAGAGACATGGACGGGGGGCTACACCTTC
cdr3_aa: CASSLETWTGGYTF

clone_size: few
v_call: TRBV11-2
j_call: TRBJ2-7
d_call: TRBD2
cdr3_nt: TGTGCCAGCGGCCGGACTAGCGGCACCTACGAGCAGTACTTC
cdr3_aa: CASGRTSGTYEQYF

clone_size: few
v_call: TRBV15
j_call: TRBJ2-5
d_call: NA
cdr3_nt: TGTGCCACCAGCAGAGATACTGGGACCCAGTACTTC
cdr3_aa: CATSRDTGTQYF

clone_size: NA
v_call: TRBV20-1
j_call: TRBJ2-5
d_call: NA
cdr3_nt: TGCAGTGCTAGATTTGGCAGGGGCGCCCGGGAGACCCAGTACTTC
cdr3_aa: CSARFGRGARETQYF

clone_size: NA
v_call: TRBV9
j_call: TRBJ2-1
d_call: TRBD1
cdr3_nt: TGTGCCAGCAGCGTAGGAATAACCGGGACAGGGGCCTACAATGAGCAGTTCTTC
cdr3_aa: CASSVGITGTGAYNEQFF

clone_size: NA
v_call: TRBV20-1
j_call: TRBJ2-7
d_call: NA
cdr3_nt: TGCAGTGCTAGAGGGGCACAGGGTGGCTACGAGCAGTACTTC
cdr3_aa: CSARGAQGGYEQYF

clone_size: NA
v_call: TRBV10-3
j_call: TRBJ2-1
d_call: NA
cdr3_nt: TGTGCCAGAGGGAACTCCTACAATGAGCAGTTCTTC
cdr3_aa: CARGNSYNEQFF

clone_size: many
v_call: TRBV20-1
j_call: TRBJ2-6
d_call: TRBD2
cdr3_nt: TGCAGTACTAGCGGGGGTTACTCTGGGGCCAACGTCCTGACTTTC
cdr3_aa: CSTSGGYSGANVLTF

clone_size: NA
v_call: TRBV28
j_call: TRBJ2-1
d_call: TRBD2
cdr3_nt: TGTGCCAGCAATAGCGGGAGTAGGAATGAGCAGTTCTTC
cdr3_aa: CASNSGSRNEQFF

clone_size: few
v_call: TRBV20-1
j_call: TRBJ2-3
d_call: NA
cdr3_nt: TGCAGTGCTATTGATGAGAGCACAGATACGCAGTATTTT
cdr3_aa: CSAIDESTDTQYF

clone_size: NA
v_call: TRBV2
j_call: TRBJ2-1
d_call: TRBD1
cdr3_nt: TGTGCCAGCAGGGACAGGGGTGGATATGAGCAGTTCTTC
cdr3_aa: CASRDRGGYEQFF

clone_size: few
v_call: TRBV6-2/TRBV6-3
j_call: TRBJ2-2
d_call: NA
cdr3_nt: TGTGCCAGCAGTCTTTTCGGCCCCGGGGAGCTGTTTTTT
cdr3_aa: CASSLFGPGELFF

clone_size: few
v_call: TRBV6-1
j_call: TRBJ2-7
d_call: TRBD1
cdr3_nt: TGTGCCAGCAGTGAAAGAGACAGGGTTCCCTACGAGCAGTACTTC
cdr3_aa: CASSERDRVPYEQYF